These T cell receptor beta chains were read from a single sample in a study of shared clonotypes between healthy human individuals. Produced via immunoSEQ multiplex PCR; TCRdb's table is partial and in-frame only. The sample holds 1.4 million to 1.5 million clones, 95% to 97% seen once. Sequencing used naive CD4+ T cells sorted from blood. These TCRs come from a man aged 25-45 years in good health. CDR3s include the opening cysteine and the closing phenylalanine or tryptophan. Fields, in order: D gene, J gene, clone size, CDR3 length, V gene, CDR3 protein, CDR3 DNA. The D gene is left open where the match is weak. Clone size is not always given. Where it is, it says once, few, many or a class for expanded clones.

>TRBD1|TRBJ2-7|-|16|TRBV2
CATQRTGGLRYYEQYF
TGTGCCACCCAGAGGACAGGGGGCTTAAGATACTACGAGCAGTACTTC
>TRBD1|TRBJ2-7|-|15|TRBV9
CASSATGGPLFEQYF
TGTGCCAGCAGCGCAACAGGGGGACCTTTGTTCGAGCAGTACTTC
>TRBD1|TRBJ1-2|-|14|TRBV2
CASSVLRDRGGYTF
TGTGCCAGCAGTGTCCTCCGGGACAGGGGTGGCTACACCTTC
>-|TRBJ1-5|-|15|TRBV28
CASSHLTGNNQPQHF
TGTGCCAGCAGTCACTTGACAGGAAACAATCAGCCCCAGCATTTT
>-|TRBJ2-2|-|15|TRBV15
CATSRKPLNTGELFF
TGTGCCACCAGCAGGAAACCCTTAAACACCGGGGAGCTGTTTTTT
>-|TRBJ2-7|-|14|TRBV9
CASSPSPGSYEQYF
TGTGCCAGCAGCCCCTCCCCGGGGAGCTACGAGCAGTACTTC
>TRBD1|TRBJ1-2|-|16|TRBV2
CASSVLRDSRRDGYTF
TGTGCCAGCAGTGTCCTCCGGGACAGCCGGCGGGATGGCTACACCTTC
>TRBD1|TRBJ2-5|-|14|TRBV7-7
CASSKTGGGETQYF
TGTGCTAGCAGCAAAACAGGGGGCGGCGAGACCCAGTACTTC
>-|TRBJ2-3|-|15|TRBV5-1
CASSPVASHTDTQYF
TGCGCCAGCAGCCCTGTGGCATCCCACACAGATACGCAGTATTTT
>-|TRBJ1-4|-|14|TRBV9
CASSRLREDQKLFF
TGTGCCAGTTCCAGGTTAAGGGAAGATCAGAAACTGTTTTTT
>TRBD1|TRBJ1-1|-|15|TRBV6-5
CASSYWGQGNTEAFF
TGTGCCAGCAGTTACTGGGGACAGGGCAACACTGAAGCTTTCTTT
>TRBD2|TRBJ2-1|-|15|TRBV5-1
CASSLLALVYNEQFF
TGCGCCAGCAGCTTACTAGCGTTAGTTTACAATGAGCAGTTCTTC
>TRBD2|TRBJ2-7|-|16|TRBV2
CAVGRGALAGDYEQYF
TGTGCCGTCGGGAGGGGGGCCCTAGCGGGAGACTACGAGCAGTACTTC
>TRBD2|TRBJ2-3|-|15|TRBV25-1
CASSNPGLAGYTQYF
TGTGCCAGCAGCAATCCGGGACTAGCGGGCTATACGCAGTATTTT
>-|TRBJ1-1|-|14|TRBV5-1
CASSFGHLNTEAFF
TGCGCCAGCAGCTTTGGACACTTGAACACTGAAGCTTTCTTT
>-|TRBJ2-3|-|12|TRBV28
CASSLYADTQYF
TGTGCCAGCAGTTTATATGCAGATACGCAGTATTTT
>-|TRBJ2-7|-|12|TRBV2
CASSVESYEQYF
TGTGCCAGCAGTGTTGAAAGCTACGAGCAGTACTTC
>-|TRBJ2-3|-|13|TRBV7-8
CASSAANTDTQYF
TGTGCCAGCAGCGCCGCCAACACAGATACGCAGTATTTT
>-|TRBJ2-2|-|15|TRBV28
CASSSAGLNTGELFF
TGTGCCAGCAGTTCGGCGGGCCTTAACACCGGGGAGCTGTTTTTT
>TRBD2|TRBJ2-2|-|14|TRBV5-1
CASSFTTSVGELFF
TGCGCCAGCAGCTTTACGACTAGCGTCGGGGAGCTGTTTTTT
>TRBD2|TRBJ2-5|-|15|TRBV18
CASSPYSTSMETQYF
TGTGCCAGCTCACCATACTCGACTAGCATGGAGACCCAGTACTTC
>-|TRBJ2-6|-|17|TRBV7-9
CASSLRAAEAGANVLTF
TGTGCCAGCAGCTTAAGGGCAGCCGAGGCGGGGGCCAACGTCCTGACTTTC
>TRBD2|TRBJ2-3|once|19|TRBV11-3
CASSRRLAGGTPLTDTQYF
TGTGCCAGCAGCCGGAGACTAGCGGGAGGGACGCCCCTCACAGATACGCAGTATTTT
>TRBD1|TRBJ1-1|-|17|TRBV10-2
CASSVRFMVDRGTEAFF
TGCGCCAGCAGTGTCCGGTTCATGGTAGACAGGGGCACTGAAGCTTTCTTT
>-|TRBJ1-4|once|14|TRBV28
CASRKRDFNEKLFF
TGTGCCAGCAGGAAGCGGGACTTTAATGAAAAACTGTTTTTT
>-|TRBJ1-1|-|16|TRBV5-4
CASSLAGALGSTEAFF
TGTGCCAGCAGCTTGGCCGGGGCCCTCGGTAGCACTGAAGCTTTCTTT
>TRBD2|TRBJ2-7|-|15|TRBV5-1
CASSLGFGGSYEQYF
TGCGCCAGCAGCTTGGGGTTTGGCGGGAGCTACGAGCAGTACTTC
>-|TRBJ2-2|-|15|TRBV18
CASSPSLASSGELFF
TGTGCCAGCTCACCATCCCTAGCGTCTTCGGGGGAGCTGTTTTTT
>-|TRBJ1-3|-|16|TRBV7-9
CASSLTWTEGGNTIYF
TGTGCCAGCAGCTTAACATGGACAGAGGGTGGAAACACCATATATTTT
>TRBD1|TRBJ1-1|-|16|TRBV7-6
CASSLALGQGNTEAFF
TGTGCCAGCAGCTTAGCGCTAGGACAGGGGAACACTGAAGCTTTCTTT
>TRBD2|TRBJ2-1|-|15|TRBV5-1
CASSLGGRLYNEQFF
TGCGCCAGCAGCTTGGGCGGGAGGCTGTACAATGAGCAGTTCTTC
>-|TRBJ2-5|-|11|TRBV29-1
CSVPRPETQYF
TGCAGCGTTCCCCGGCCGGAGACCCAGTACTTC
>-|TRBJ1-1|-|14|TRBV18
CASSLLTDHTEAFF
TGTGCCAGCTCACTTCTGACAGATCACACTGAAGCTTTCTTT
>-|TRBJ2-5|once|11|TRBV5-8
CASSLSETQYF
TGTGCCAGCAGCTTGTCTGAGACCCAGTACTTC
>-|TRBJ2-7|-|14|TRBV28
CASIQHRPSYEQYF
TGTGCCAGCATCCAACACCGTCCCTCCTACGAGCAGTACTTC
>-|TRBJ1-4|once|14|TRBV6-6
CASSYSGINEKLFF
TGTGCCAGCAGTTACTCAGGGATCAATGAAAAACTGTTTTTT
>TRBD2|TRBJ2-7|-|21|TRBV4-3
CASSQLPHARGLAGQTYEQYF
TGCGCCAGCAGCCAGCTGCCCCATGCTAGGGGACTAGCGGGACAGACCTACGAGCAGTACTTC
>-|TRBJ2-7|once|14|TRBV29-1
CSVKPGLSSYEQYF
TGCAGCGTGAAGCCGGGACTCAGCTCCTACGAGCAGTACTTC
>-|TRBJ2-1|-|12|TRBV28
CASSPRGHEQFF
TGTGCCAGCAGTCCCAGGGGTCATGAGCAGTTCTTC
>-|TRBJ1-2|-|15|TRBV7-9
CASSPPGDGSYGYTF
TGTGCCAGCAGCCCCCCTGGGGACGGCTCCTATGGCTACACCTTC
>TRBD2|TRBJ2-3|-|16|TRBV18
CASSPSGVRLADTQYF
TGTGCCAGCTCACCAAGCGGGGTCCGCCTGGCAGATACGCAGTATTTT
>-|TRBJ2-5|-|14|TRBV9
CASSVESRGQTQYF
TGTGCCAGCAGCGTAGAGTCGAGGGGACAGACCCAGTACTTC
>TRBD2|TRBJ2-1|-|17|TRBV12-5
CASGLDRGTGLVNEQFF
TGTGCTAGTGGTTTGGACCGAGGGACGGGACTAGTAAATGAGCAGTTCTTC
>-|TRBJ2-2|-|17|TRBV7-9
CASSLLLDSRNTGELFF
TGTGCCAGCAGCTTACTCCTGGACAGCCGAAACACCGGGGAGCTGTTTTTT
>-|TRBJ2-7|-|14|TRBV7-2
CASRPEVGAYEQYF
TGTGCCAGCAGACCCGAGGTAGGAGCCTACGAGCAGTACTTC
>-|TRBJ1-2|-|14|TRBV5-1
CASSSTGTAYGYTF
TGCGCCAGCAGCTCAACGGGGACGGCCTATGGCTACACCTTC
>-|TRBJ2-2|-|15|TRBV5-4
CASSSLEGVTGELFF
TGTGCCAGCAGCTCATTAGAGGGGGTCACCGGGGAGCTGTTTTTT
>TRBD2|TRBJ2-1|-|16|TRBV19
CASSILAGSGTNEQFF
TGTGCCAGTAGTATACTAGCAGGAAGCGGGACTAATGAGCAGTTCTTC